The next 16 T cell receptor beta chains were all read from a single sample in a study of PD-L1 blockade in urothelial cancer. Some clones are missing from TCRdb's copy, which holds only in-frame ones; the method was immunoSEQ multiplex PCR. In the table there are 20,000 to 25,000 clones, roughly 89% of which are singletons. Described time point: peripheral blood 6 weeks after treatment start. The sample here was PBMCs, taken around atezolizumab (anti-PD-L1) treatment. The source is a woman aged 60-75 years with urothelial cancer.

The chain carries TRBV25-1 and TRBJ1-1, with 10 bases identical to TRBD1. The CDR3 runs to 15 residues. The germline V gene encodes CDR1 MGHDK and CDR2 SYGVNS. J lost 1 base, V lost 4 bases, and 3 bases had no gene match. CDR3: CASSGDRGKNTEAFF. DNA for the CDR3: TGTGCCAGCAGTGGGGACAGGGGAAAGAACACTGAAGCTTTCTTT.

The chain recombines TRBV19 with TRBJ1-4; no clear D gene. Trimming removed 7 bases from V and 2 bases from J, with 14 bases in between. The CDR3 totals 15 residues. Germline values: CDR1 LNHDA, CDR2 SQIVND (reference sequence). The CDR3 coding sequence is TGTGCCAGTACCGGCACAGTTACGACTAATGAAAAACTGTTTTTT. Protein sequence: CASTGTVTTNEKLFF.

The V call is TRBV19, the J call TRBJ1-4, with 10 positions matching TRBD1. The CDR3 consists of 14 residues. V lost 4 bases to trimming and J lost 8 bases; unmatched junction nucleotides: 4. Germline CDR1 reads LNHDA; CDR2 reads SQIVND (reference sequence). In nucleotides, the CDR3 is TGTGCCAGTAGTACGGACAGGGGGTACGAAAAACTGTTTTTT. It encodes CASSTDRGYEKLFF.

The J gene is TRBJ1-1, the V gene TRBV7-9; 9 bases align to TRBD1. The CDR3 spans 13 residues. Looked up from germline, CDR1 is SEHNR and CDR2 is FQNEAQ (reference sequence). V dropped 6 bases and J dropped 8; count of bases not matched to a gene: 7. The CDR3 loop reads CASRLTGTGEAFF. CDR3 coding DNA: TGTGCCAGCAGACTTACCGGGACAGGGGAAGCTTTCTTT.

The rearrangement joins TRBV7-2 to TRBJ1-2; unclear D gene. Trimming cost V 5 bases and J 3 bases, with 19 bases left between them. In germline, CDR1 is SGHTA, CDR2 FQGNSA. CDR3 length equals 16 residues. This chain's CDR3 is CASSPGGSQEYYGYTF. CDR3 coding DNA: TGTGCCAGCAGCCCGGGAGGGTCGCAGGAGTACTATGGCTACACCTTC.

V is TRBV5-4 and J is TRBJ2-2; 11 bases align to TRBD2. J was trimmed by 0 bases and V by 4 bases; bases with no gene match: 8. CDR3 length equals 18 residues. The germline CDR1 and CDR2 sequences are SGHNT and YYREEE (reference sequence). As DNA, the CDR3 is TGTGCCAGCAGCGGGACTAGCGGCCCTTTCGCGAACACCGGGGAGCTGTTTTTT. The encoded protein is CASSGTSGPFANTGELFF.

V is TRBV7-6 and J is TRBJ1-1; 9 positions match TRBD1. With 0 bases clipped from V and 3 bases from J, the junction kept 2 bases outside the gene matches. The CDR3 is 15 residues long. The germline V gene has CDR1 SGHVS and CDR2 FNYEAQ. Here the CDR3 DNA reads TGTGCCAGCAGCTTAGCTGGACAGGGGCACACTGAAGCTTTCTTT. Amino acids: CASSLAGQGHTEAFF.

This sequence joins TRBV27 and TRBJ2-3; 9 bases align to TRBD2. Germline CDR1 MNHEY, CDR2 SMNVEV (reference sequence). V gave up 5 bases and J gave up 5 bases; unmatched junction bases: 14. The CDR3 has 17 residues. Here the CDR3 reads CASSPREGTSWRDTQYF. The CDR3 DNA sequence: TGTGCCAGCAGTCCCCGGGAGGGGACTAGCTGGCGAGATACGCAGTATTTT.

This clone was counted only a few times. CDR3 bases: TGTGCCATCAGTGGGATAGAGTGGGGCCCCCTCCACTTT. Residues: CAISGIEWGPLHF. The V gene is TRBV10-3, the J gene TRBJ1-6, with D possibly being TRBD1 (5 bases). Trimming took 4 bases from V and 13 from J, leaving 14 bases between them. The CDR3 spans 13 residues. Per the germline V gene, CDR1 is ENHRY and CDR2 is SYGVKD.

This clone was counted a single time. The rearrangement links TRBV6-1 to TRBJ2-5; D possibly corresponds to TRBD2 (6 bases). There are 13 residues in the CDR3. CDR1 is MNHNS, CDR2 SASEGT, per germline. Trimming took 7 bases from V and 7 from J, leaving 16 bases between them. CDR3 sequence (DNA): TGTGCCAGCACTCGCGGGGACCCCGGGACCCAGTACTTC. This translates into CASTRGDPGTQYF.

The chain's CDR3 is CASSPDNIKAFF. The DNA of the CDR3 is TGTGCCAGCTCACCCGACAACATCAAAGCTTTCTTT. The chain joins TRBV18 to TRBJ1-1; no firm D call. V lost 3 bases and J lost 9, with 11 bases in between. Germline V gene data show CDR1 as KGHSH and CDR2 as LQKENI. This CDR3 spans 12 amino acids.

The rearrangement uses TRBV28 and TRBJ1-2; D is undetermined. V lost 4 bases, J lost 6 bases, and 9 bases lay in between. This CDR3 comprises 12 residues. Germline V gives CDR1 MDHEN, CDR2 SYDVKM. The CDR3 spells CASSSTEDGYTF. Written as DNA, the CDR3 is TGTGCCAGCAGTTCTACAGAAGATGGCTACACCTTC.

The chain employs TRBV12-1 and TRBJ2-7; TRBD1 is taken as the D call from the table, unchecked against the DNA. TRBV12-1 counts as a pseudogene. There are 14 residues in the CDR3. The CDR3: CASSPSGFSYEQYF. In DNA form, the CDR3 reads TGTGCCAGCAGCCCATCAGGGTTCTCCTACGAGCAGTACTTC.

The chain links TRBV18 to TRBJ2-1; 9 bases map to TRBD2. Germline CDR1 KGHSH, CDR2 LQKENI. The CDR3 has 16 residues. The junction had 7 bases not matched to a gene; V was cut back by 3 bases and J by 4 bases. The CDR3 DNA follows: TGTGCCAGCTCACCCTTAGCGGGAGTAGGGTACAATGAGCAGTTCTTC. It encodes CASSPLAGVGYNEQFF.

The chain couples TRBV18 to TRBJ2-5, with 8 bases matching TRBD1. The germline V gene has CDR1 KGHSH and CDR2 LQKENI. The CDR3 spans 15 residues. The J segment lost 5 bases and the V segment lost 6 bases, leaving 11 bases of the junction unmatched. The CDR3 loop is CASSLGQGVWETQYF. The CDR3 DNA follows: TGTGCCAGCTCCCTAGGACAGGGAGTCTGGGAGACCCAGTACTTC.

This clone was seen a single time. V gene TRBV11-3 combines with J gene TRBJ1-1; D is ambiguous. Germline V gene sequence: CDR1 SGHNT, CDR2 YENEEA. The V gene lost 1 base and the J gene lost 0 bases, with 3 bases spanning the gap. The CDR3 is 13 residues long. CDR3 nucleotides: TGTGCCAGCAGCTTAGGAGTGAACACTGAAGCTTTCTTT. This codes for CASSLGVNTEAFF.